The following is a T cell receptor (beta chain) sequence with its context. Antigen: not known. Germline V CDR1 and CDR2: SQVTM, ANQGSEA. V lost 3 bases, J lost 0 bases, and 8 bases lay in between. This CDR3 spans 13 amino acids. The PCR made use of 60 Vbeta and 13 Jbeta primers. TCRdb's table, derived via immunoSEQ multiplex PCR, lists solely in-frame clones and lacks some. The sample lists about 59,000 clones; approximately 83% were seen once. The entry originates in a study of cytomegalovirus exposure and HLA in healthy donors. For the study at large: HLA-typed donors were the source of some 80 million unique TCRs, which an early data release held. Points from the study as a whole: A missense DCLRE1C variant was associated with V- and J-gene trimming of TCR beta chains in a later analysis, and an independent cohort replicated the association. In an earlier analysis, in some 500 donors, most V segments appeared productive either ~87% or ~30% of the time.

The sequenced material came from PBMCs. The sequence was collected from a human donor in good health. The chain employs TRBV29-1 and TRBJ1-1; D uncertain. CDR3 sequence (DNA): TGCAGCGTTGAGCCGGGGATGAACACTGAAGCTTTCTTT. Protein sequence: CSVEPGMNTEAFF.